The clone carrying this T cell receptor (beta chain) came up once. These data are taken from a study of tumor T cells in aggressive B-cell lymphoma. Per the germline V gene, CDR1 is SQVTM and CDR2 is ANQGSEA. This CDR3 comprises 16 residues. V lost 1 base to trimming and J lost 5 bases; unmatched junction nucleotides: 10. The table came from immunoSEQ multiplex PCR; TCRdb's copy has only in-frame clones and leaves some out. The table records about 11,000 clones, around 90% of them present only once. Source material: tumor tissue. The TCR was taken from an adult with diffuse large B cell lymphoma. The genes are TRBV29-1 and TRBJ2-1; 8 bases map to TRBD1. In DNA, the CDR3 is TGCAGCGTTGAAGGCGGTAACAGGGGGTCGGACAATGAGCAGTTCTTC. It codes for CSVEGGNRGSDNEQFF.